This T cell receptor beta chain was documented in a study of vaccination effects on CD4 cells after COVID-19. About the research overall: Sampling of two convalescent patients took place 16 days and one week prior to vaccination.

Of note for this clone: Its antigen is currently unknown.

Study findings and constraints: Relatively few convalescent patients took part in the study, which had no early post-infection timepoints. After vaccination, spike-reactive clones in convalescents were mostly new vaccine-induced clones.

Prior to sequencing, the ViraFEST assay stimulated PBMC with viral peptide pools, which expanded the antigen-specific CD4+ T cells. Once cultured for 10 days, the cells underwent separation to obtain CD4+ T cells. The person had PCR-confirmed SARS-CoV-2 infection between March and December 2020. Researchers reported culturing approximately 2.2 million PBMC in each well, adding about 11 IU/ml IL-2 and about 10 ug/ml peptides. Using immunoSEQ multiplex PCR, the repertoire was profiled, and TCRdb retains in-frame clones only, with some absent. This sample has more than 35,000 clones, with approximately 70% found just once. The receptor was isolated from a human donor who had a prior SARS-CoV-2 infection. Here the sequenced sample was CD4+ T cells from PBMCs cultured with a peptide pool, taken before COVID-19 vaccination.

CDR3 in amino acids: CATSRGRDREAFF. CDR3 nucleotide sequence: TGTGCCACCAGCAGAGGAAGGGACCGTGAAGCTTTCTTT. The chain combines TRBV15 with TRBJ1-1; tentatively, D is TRBD1 (5 bases). Germline CDR1 is LNHNV and CDR2 is YYDKDF (reference sequence). The CDR3 totals 13 residues. V was shortened by 1 base and J by 7 bases, with 10 bases between the two germline ends. Full variable domain (missing parts from reference TRBV15 and TRBJ1-1): DAMVIQNPRYQVTQFGKPVTLSCSQTLNHNVMYWYQQKSSQAPKLLFHYYDKDFNNEADTPDNFQSRRPNTSFCFLDIRSPGLGDTAMYLCATSRGRDREAFFGQGTRLTVV.